This T cell receptor (beta chain) was retrieved from a study of blood T cell repertoires in COVID-19. The CDR3 spans 15 residues. The V gene lost 5 bases and the J gene lost 1 base, with 14 bases spanning the gap. CDR1 and CDR2 from the germline V gene are MNHEY and SVGAGI. Profiled with immunoSEQ multiplex PCR; TCRdb holds only in-frame clones, not every one. The data contain 120,000 to 150,000 clones, 87% of them singletons. The clonotype comes from a woman between 45 and 65 years old with acute or convalescent COVID-19. The sample was peripheral blood. The rearrangement uses TRBV6-5 and TRBJ1-2, with D perhaps TRBD1 (5 bases). CDR3 coding DNA: TGTGCCAGCAGTCGAACCACAGGAATTAACTATGGCTACACCTTC. Its protein is CASSRTTGINYGYTF.